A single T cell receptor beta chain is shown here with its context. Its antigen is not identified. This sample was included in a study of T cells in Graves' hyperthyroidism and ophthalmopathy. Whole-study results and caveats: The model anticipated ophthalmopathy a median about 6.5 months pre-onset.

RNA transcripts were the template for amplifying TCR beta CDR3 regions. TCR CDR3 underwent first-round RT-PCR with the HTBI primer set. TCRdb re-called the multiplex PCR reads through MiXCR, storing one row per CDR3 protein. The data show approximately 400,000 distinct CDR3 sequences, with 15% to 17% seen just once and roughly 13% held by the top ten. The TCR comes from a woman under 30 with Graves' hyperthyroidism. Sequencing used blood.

The CDR3 loop reads CASSPDGALNTIYF. Here the CDR3 DNA reads TGTGCCAGCAGCCCGGACGGGGCCCTAAACACCATATATTTT. The chain links TRBV7-8 to TRBJ1-3; a weak D match, TRBD1 (5 bases). This CDR3 is 14 amino acids long. Germline V lookup: CDR1 SGHVS, CDR2 FQNEAQ. The ends were cut back, 5 bases at V and 6 bases at J, with 14 bases in the middle.